A single sample gave rise to the 23 T cell receptor beta chains below, sequenced in a study of blood T cell repertoires in COVID-19. Measured with immunoSEQ multiplex PCR; TCRdb has only the in-frame clones, and not every one. The sample holds about 180,000 clones, over 60% seen once. The sample was peripheral blood. Every receptor here comes from a woman between 65 and 79 years old with acute or convalescent COVID-19.

The table lists this clone with many counts. This chain connects TRBV10-2 to TRBJ2-1, with 7 bases fitting TRBD2. With V trimmed by 3 bases and J by 3 bases, 5 bases remained unmatched. Germline CDR1 and CDR2: WSHSY and SAAADI. The CDR3 covers 15 residues. DNA of the CDR3: TGCGCCAGCAGTGACCCCGGGAGGAACTACAATGAGCAGTTCTTC. It is translated as CASSDPGRNYNEQFF.

This chain links TRBV19 with TRBJ2-1, with D possibly being TRBD2 (6 bases). The length of the CDR3 is 15 residues. CDR1 is LNHDA, CDR2 SQIVND, per germline (reference sequence). V gave up 2 bases and J gave up 0 bases, with 8 bases separating them. CDR3 coding DNA: TGTGCCAGTAGTATAAATAGCGGCTCCTACAATGAGCAGTTCTTC. Amino acid sequence: CASSINSGSYNEQFF.

CDR3 loop: CASSRTSGSTEQYF. CDR3 DNA sequence: TGTGCCAGCAGTCGGACTAGCGGGAGTACCGAGCAGTACTTC. This sequence joins TRBV25-1 and TRBJ2-7; 13 bases agree with TRBD2. CDR3 length equals 14 residues. Trimming cost V 5 bases and J 6 bases; bases outside gene matches: 4. The germline V gene encodes CDR1 MGHDK and CDR2 SYGVNS.

This clone was observed once. This chain links TRBV4-1 with TRBJ2-3; TRBD2 is a possible D gene (6 bases). The CDR3 is 15 amino acids. Trimming took off 8 bases at V and 2 bases at J, with 17 bases between the two ends. CDR1 and CDR2 from the germline V gene are MGHRA and YSYEKL. CDR3 amino acids: CASGRGSGHTDTQYF. For the CDR3, the DNA is TGCGCCAGCGGGCGAGGTAGCGGCCACACAGATACGCAGTATTTT.

The chain combines TRBV6-5 with TRBJ2-1; D gene ambiguous. The CDR3 length is 15 residues. Germline V gene sequence: CDR1 MNHEY, CDR2 SVGAGI. V lost 7 bases and J lost 0, with 13 bases in between. CDR3 in DNA: TGTGCCAGCACACCCCACTCTAGCTCCTACAATGAGCAGTTCTTC. This translates into CASTPHSSSYNEQFF.

This clone was seen just once. The chain carries TRBV6-5 and TRBJ1-5; D remains unclear. Germline V gene lookup returns CDR1 MNHEY and CDR2 SVGAGI. Trimming left V 8 bases short and J 4 bases short, with 12 bases between. The CDR3 runs to 13 residues. The CDR3 loop is CASLGASNQPQHF. In DNA form, the CDR3 reads TGTGCCAGCCTGGGAGCTTCTAATCAGCCCCAGCATTTT.

V gene TRBV14 combines with J gene TRBJ1-1; the D gene is possibly TRBD1 (5 bases). The CDR3 loop spans 13 amino acids. Trimming left V 2 bases short and J 1 base short, with 5 bases between. Germline V gene lookup returns CDR1 SGHDN and CDR2 FVKESK. In DNA, the CDR3 is TGTGCCAGCAGCCAACAGGGGAACACTGAAGCTTTCTTT. Residues: CASSQQGNTEAFF.

The gene calls are TRBV5-4 and TRBJ2-3; TRBD2 agrees at 11 bases. From germline, CDR1 is SGHNT and CDR2 YYREEE (reference sequence). The ends lost 2 bases at V and 4 bases at J; junction bases unmatched: 9. CDR3 length: 17 residues. The CDR3 protein is CASSLKLAGGRADTQYF. As DNA, the CDR3 is TGTGCCAGCAGCTTAAAGCTAGCGGGAGGTCGGGCAGATACGCAGTATTTT.

The rearrangement links TRBV7-9 to TRBJ2-3; 8 bases line up with TRBD2. This CDR3 spans 15 amino acids. V gave up 3 bases and J gave up 2 bases; unmatched junction bases: 4. Germline V gene sequence: CDR1 SEHNR, CDR2 FQNEAQ (reference sequence). CDR3 DNA sequence: TGTGCCAGCAGCTTGCTAGCGGGTGTCACAGATACGCAGTATTTT. Translating gives CASSLLAGVTDTQYF.

The CDR3, as DNA: TGTGCCAGCAGTGGACACCGGGACAGGGTCCTAGAGACCCAGTACTTC. Amino acid sequence: CASSGHRDRVLETQYF. The chain combines TRBV25-1 with TRBJ2-5, with 9 bases that match TRBD1. The CDR3 consists of 16 residues. The ends lost 4 bases at V and 4 bases at J; junction bases unmatched: 10. Germline V gene data show CDR1 as MGHDK and CDR2 as SYGVNS.

In nucleotides, the CDR3 is TGTGCCAGTAGTATAGGTTTGGGACAGCTTACGGAGACCCAGTACTTC. Its translation: CASSIGLGQLTETQYF. The chain combines TRBV19 with TRBJ2-5; 7 bases align to TRBD1. From germline, CDR1 is LNHDA and CDR2 SQIVND (reference sequence). This CDR3 is built from 16 residues. V lost 1 base, J lost 5 bases, and 10 bases stayed unmatched.

The chain employs TRBV12-3 or TRBV12-4 and TRBJ2-5; tentatively, D is TRBD1 (5 bases). V gave up 4 bases and J gave up 5 bases, with 11 bases separating them. CDR3 length equals 13 residues. The CDR3: CASSYAGWETQYF. In nucleotides, the CDR3 is TGTGCCAGCAGTTACGCAGGGTGGGAGACCCAGTACTTC.

This chain links TRBV23-1 with TRBJ1-4, with D possibly matching TRBD1 (5 bases). TRBV23-1 has ORF status, its function being uncertain. Trimming shortened V by 8 bases and J by 0 bases, and 19 bases separated the two germline ends. This CDR3 comprises 17 residues. CDR3 nucleotide sequence: TGCGCCAGCGGGGACTGCGGGGGAGTTGCAACTAATGAAAAACTGTTTTTT. This translates into CASGDCGGVATNEKLFF.

The chain employs TRBV7-2 and TRBJ1-1, with TRBD1 matching over 9 bases. CDR1 is SGHTA and CDR2 is FQGNSA in the germline V gene. J lost 10 bases, V lost 5 bases, and 14 bases had no gene match. The CDR3 runs to 15 residues. The CDR3 loop reads CASSKEGQGQTGAFF. Here the CDR3 DNA reads TGTGCCAGCAGCAAAGAAGGACAGGGGCAAACGGGAGCTTTCTTT. The full variable domain, with the rest looked up from reference TRBV7-2 and TRBJ1-1, is GAGVSQSPSNKVTEKGKDVELRCDPISGHTALYWYRQSLGQGLEFLIYFQGNSAPDKSGLPSDRFSAERTGGSVSTLTIQRTQQEDSAVYLCASSKEGQGQTGAFFGQGTRLTVV.

V and J are TRBV4-1 and TRBJ2-7; TRBD1 matches at 8 bases. With V trimmed by 3 bases and J by 4 bases, 5 bases remained unmatched. Germline V lookup: CDR1 MGHRA, CDR2 YSYEKL. The CDR3 consists of 14 residues. This CDR3 reads CASSQGRGQYEQYF. DNA for the CDR3: TGCGCCAGCAGCCAGGGCAGGGGGCAGTACGAGCAGTACTTC.

The rearrangement joins TRBV2 to TRBJ2-1; 15 bases match TRBD2. After removal of 9 bases from V and 7 bases from J, the junction contained 10 bases not matched to a gene. There are 16 residues in the CDR3. Germline loops: CDR1 SNHLY, CDR2 FYNNEI. Written as DNA, the CDR3 is TGTGCCAGGACCGGGACTAGCGGGAGGTACGATAATGAGCAGTTCTTC. This sequence encodes CARTGTSGRYDNEQFF.

CDR3 in amino acids: CASSLESGRAPDTQYF. Here the CDR3 DNA reads TGCGCCAGCAGCTTGGAGAGCGGGAGGGCTCCAGATACGCAGTATTTT. The V and J genes are TRBV5-1 and TRBJ2-3; 10 bases are a match to TRBD2. V shed 0 bases and J 4 bases; nucleotides not matched to a gene: 5. CDR1 is SGHRS, CDR2 YFSETQ, per germline. This CDR3 region has 16 residues.

The V call is TRBV7-3, the J call TRBJ2-5; 11 bases map to TRBD2. Germline lookup yields CDR1 SGHTA and CDR2 FQGTGA. This CDR3 comprises 15 residues. The ends lost 5 bases at V and 5 bases at J; junction bases unmatched: 7. The DNA of the CDR3 is TGTGCCAGCAGCGCCCTTAGCGGGAGGGGTGAGACCCAGTACTTC. Amino acid sequence: CASSALSGRGETQYF.

As concerns this clone: The sample has other DNA sequences that encode this CDR3 too. The V and J genes are TRBV9 and TRBJ2-1; a possible D gene is TRBD1 (5 bases). The CDR3 spans 15 residues. Germline loops: CDR1 SGDLS, CDR2 YYNGEE. With 0 bases removed from V and 0 bases from J, the gap between germline ends came to 7 bases. The CDR3 nucleotides are TGTGCCAGCAGCGTAGGTCAGGGCTCCTACAATGAGCAGTTCTTC. It is translated as CASSVGQGSYNEQFF.

The table lists this clone with a few counts. The CDR3 DNA follows: TGTGCCAGCAGTTTATTTCCTGAGGGTGAGCAGTTCTTC. This translates into CASSLFPEGEQFF. J is TRBJ2-1 and V is TRBV27; tentative D call: TRBD2 (5 bases). This CDR3 comprises 13 residues. Trimming took 1 base from V and 9 from J, leaving 10 bases between them. The germline CDR1 and CDR2 sequences are MNHEY and SMNVEV (reference sequence).

The chain employs TRBV19 and TRBJ1-5; D uncertain. The germline V gene encodes CDR1 LNHDA and CDR2 SQIVND (reference sequence). This CDR3 contains 15 residues. V was pared by 3 bases and J by 1 base, with 10 bases between. CDR3 sequence (DNA): TGTGCCAGTAGTATTGAGGGAGAGAGCAATCAGCCCCAGCATTTT. Translation: CASSIEGESNQPQHF. Complete variable domain (other parts from reference TRBV19 and TRBJ1-5): DGGITQSPKYLFRKEGQNVTLSCEQNLNHDAMYWYRQDPGQGLRLIYYSQIVNDFQKGDIAEGYSVSREKKESFPLTVTSAQKNPTAFYLCASSIEGESNQPQHFGDGTRLSIL.

The J gene is TRBJ1-4, the V gene TRBV6-5; D remains unclear. Trimming took 6 bases from V and 8 from J, leaving 13 bases between them. The germline gives CDR1 MNHEY, CDR2 SVGAGI. There are 13 residues in the CDR3. The CDR3 loop reads CASRAPQREKLFF. The CDR3 nucleotides read TGTGCCAGCAGGGCACCACAGAGAGAAAAACTGTTTTTT.

This clone has more than one count but fewer than ten. V is TRBV12-3 or TRBV12-4 and J is TRBJ1-1; maybe TRBD1 (6 bases). V shed 8 bases and J shed 10 bases, with 17 bases lying between them. This CDR3 contains 12 residues. The CDR3 here is CASSREGQIAFF. The CDR3 region has the DNA TGTGCCAGCTCCCGAGAGGGACAAATAGCTTTCTTT.